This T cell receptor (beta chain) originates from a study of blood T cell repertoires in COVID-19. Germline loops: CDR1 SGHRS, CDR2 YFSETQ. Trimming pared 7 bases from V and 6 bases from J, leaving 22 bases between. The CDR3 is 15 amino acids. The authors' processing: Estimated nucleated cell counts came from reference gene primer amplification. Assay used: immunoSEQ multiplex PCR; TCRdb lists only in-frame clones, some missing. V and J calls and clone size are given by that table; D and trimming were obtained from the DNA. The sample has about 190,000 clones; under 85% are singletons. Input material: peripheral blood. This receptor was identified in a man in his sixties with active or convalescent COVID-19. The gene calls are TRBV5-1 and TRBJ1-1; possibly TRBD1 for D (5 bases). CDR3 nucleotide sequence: TGCGCCAGCTTCCGGGGGAGGCAGGGAAGCTCTGAAGCTTTCTTT. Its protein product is CASFRGRQGSSEAFF.